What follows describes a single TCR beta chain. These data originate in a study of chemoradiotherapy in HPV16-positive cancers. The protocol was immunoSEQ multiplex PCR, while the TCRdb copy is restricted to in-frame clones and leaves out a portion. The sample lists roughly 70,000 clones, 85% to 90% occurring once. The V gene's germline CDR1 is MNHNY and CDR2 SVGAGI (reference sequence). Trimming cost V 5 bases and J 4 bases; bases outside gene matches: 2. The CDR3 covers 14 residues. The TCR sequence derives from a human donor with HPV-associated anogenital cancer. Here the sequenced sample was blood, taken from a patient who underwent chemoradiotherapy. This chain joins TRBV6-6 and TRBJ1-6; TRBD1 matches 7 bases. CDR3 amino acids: CASSLQGYNSPLHF. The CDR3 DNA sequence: TGTGCCAGCAGTCTACAGGGGTATAATTCACCCCTCCACTTT.